The present T cell receptor beta chain was sequenced within a study of blood T cell repertoires in COVID-19. Looking at the study overall: PBMCs, B-cell-depleted T cells, or T cells provided the cDNA or gDNA that made up the material.

Here immunoSEQ multiplex PCR was the method, and the copy in TCRdb shows in-frame clones only, minus some. The sample lists around 120,000 clones, around 79% seen once, with about 2% in the top ten. Sequencing used peripheral blood. The TCR was taken from a man in his 70s with acute or convalescent COVID-19.

CDR3 in amino acids: CASSAQSSYEQYF. CDR3 coding DNA: TGTGCCAGCTCTGCACAGAGCTCCTACGAGCAGTACTTC. This chain uses TRBV18 with TRBJ2-7; no reliable D call. The CDR3 length is 13 residues. The V gene lost 6 bases and the J gene lost 0 bases, with 9 bases spanning the gap. In germline, CDR1 is KGHSH, CDR2 LQKENI.